These 20 T cell receptor beta chains were all obtained from the same sample, sequenced in a study of cytomegalovirus exposure and HLA in healthy donors. The PCR employed 60 Vbeta primers together with 13 Jbeta primers. The table came from immunoSEQ multiplex PCR; TCRdb's copy has only in-frame clones and leaves some out. The table lists about 160,000 clones, about 75% of them singletons. The sequencing sample was made of PBMCs. The receptor source for this set is a man in his late teens or twenties in good health and CMV-seronegative.

This clone was picked up a small number of times. This chain links TRBV10-3 with TRBJ2-5, with 8 nucleotides matching TRBD2. Germline V gene data show CDR1 as ENHRY and CDR2 as SYGVKD. J lost 0 bases, V lost 6 bases, and 6 bases had no gene match. This CDR3 spans 15 amino acids. CDR3 bases: TGTGCCATCAGCCCGACTAGCGCCTACCAAGAGACCCAGTACTTC. It codes for CAISPTSAYQETQYF.

Notes on this clone: Germline is not matched at one junction end, which may reflect a read error. The CDR3 region is CASREGLPQHF. In DNA, the CDR3 is TGTGCCAGCAGAGAAGGGCTCCCCCAGCATTTT. The chain joins TRBV6-1 to TRBJ1-5; D unclear. The germline CDR1 and CDR2 sequences are MNHNS and SASEGT. This CDR3 is built from 11 residues.

This rearrangement joins TRBV4-1 to TRBJ2-3; 12 nucleotides agree with TRBD2. This CDR3 spans 18 amino acids. The germline V gene encodes CDR1 MGHRA and CDR2 YSYEKL. The junction had 9 bases not matched to a gene; V was cut back by 0 bases and J by 5 bases. In DNA, the CDR3 is TGCGCCAGCAGCCAAGATTGGTCTAGCGGGAGGGAGGGAGATACGCAGTATTTT. Its translation: CASSQDWSSGREGDTQYF.

The chain couples TRBV30 to TRBJ2-7, with 7 bases aligning to TRBD1. J was trimmed by 3 bases and V by 3 bases; bases with no gene match: 2. Germline V gives CDR1 GTSNPN, CDR2 SVGIG (reference sequence). CDR3 size: 12 residues. CDR3 coding DNA: TGTGCCTGGAGCGGGACAGACTACGAGCAGTACTTC. It encodes CAWSGTDYEQYF. Full variable domain (missing parts from reference TRBV30 and TRBJ2-7): SQTIHQWPATLVQPVGSPLSLECTVEGTSNPNLYWYRQAAGRGLQLLFYSVGIGQISSEVPQNLSASRPQDRQFILSSKKLLLSDSGFYLCAWSGTDYEQYFGPGTRLTVT.

V and J are TRBV30 and TRBJ2-5, with 10 bases identical to TRBD1. The CDR3 consists of 14 residues. The germline CDR1 and CDR2 sequences are GTSNPN and SVGIG (reference sequence). J lost 5 bases, V lost 2 bases, and 5 bases had no gene match. CDR3 nucleotides: TGTGCCTGGAGTCGACAGGGGGCTCAGGAGACCCAGTACTTC. This translates into CAWSRQGAQETQYF.

This chain's CDR3 is CSVDSRGANTGELFF. CDR3 in DNA: TGCAGCGTTGATTCCAGGGGGGCGAACACCGGGGAGCTGTTTTTT. This chain links TRBV29-1 with TRBJ2-2; a weak D match, TRBD1 (7 bases). The CDR3 has 15 amino acids. Between the trimmed V and J ends, which lost 3 bases and 0 bases, there was a span of 11 bases. CDR1 is SQVTM, CDR2 ANQGSEA, per germline.

The chain joins TRBV18 to TRBJ1-1; TRBD1 matches at 7 bases. With V trimmed by 0 bases and J by 8 bases, 3 bases remained unmatched. This CDR3 is built from 13 residues. Per the germline V gene, CDR1 is KGHSH and CDR2 is LQKENI. CDR3 sequence (DNA): TGTGCCAGCTCACCACCTGACAGGGCAGAAGCTTTCTTT. It codes for CASSPPDRAEAFF. The full variable domain, rest sourced from reference TRBV18 and TRBJ1-1, is NAGVMQNPRHLVRRRGQEARLRCSPMKGHSHVYWYRQLPEEGLKFMVYLQKENIIDESGMPKERFSAEFPKEGPSILRIQQVVRGDSAAYFCASSPPDRAEAFFGQGTRLTVV.

The chain couples TRBV18 to TRBJ1-5; D is uncertain. The CDR3 is 15 residues long. V was cut by 6 bases and J by 4 bases, with 16 bases left in between. The germline gives CDR1 KGHSH, CDR2 LQKENI. The CDR3 nucleotides read TGTGCCAGCTCTCCGGGGTCCGGGGAGAATCAGCCCCAGCATTTT. The encoded protein is CASSPGSGENQPQHF.

The genes are TRBV5-8 and TRBJ1-5; 8 positions agree with TRBD1. Losses at the gene ends were 6 bases for V and 4 bases for J; bases not matched to a gene: 6. CDR1 and CDR2 (germline): SGHTS, YDEGEE. The CDR3 totals 14 residues. CDR3 protein: CASTNTGGNQPQHF. In DNA, the CDR3 is TGTGCCAGCACAAATACAGGGGGGAATCAGCCCCAGCATTTT.

The chain carries TRBV10-3 and TRBJ1-5; 7 bases match TRBD1. The germline V gene encodes CDR1 ENHRY and CDR2 SYGVKD. The V gene end was trimmed by 2 bases and the J gene end by 0 bases; junction bases not matched to a gene: 4. This CDR3 is built from 16 residues. The CDR3 DNA sequence: TGTGCCATCAGTGAGCGACAGGGTAATAGCAATCAGCCCCAGCATTTT. Protein sequence: CAISERQGNSNQPQHF.

The sample holds a few counts of this clone. This chain connects TRBV10-3 to TRBJ1-6; D is undetermined. Trimming left V 3 bases short and J 4 bases short, with 7 bases between. Germline CDR1 ENHRY, CDR2 SYGVKD. This CDR3 comprises 14 residues. CDR3 in DNA: TGTGCCATCAGTGAACACATATATAATTCACCCCTCCACTTT. This gives the protein CAISEHIYNSPLHF.

Here the CDR3 reads CASSLRGGGGGYTF. The CDR3 bases are TGCGCCAGCAGCTTGCGAGGGGGCGGAGGAGGCTACACCTTC. The chain employs TRBV5-1 and TRBJ1-2; TRBD1 agrees at 7 bases. Unmatched junction bases numbered 8, after V lost 1 base and J lost 8 bases. Germline V gene sequence: CDR1 SGHRS, CDR2 YFSETQ. There are 14 residues in the CDR3.

V is TRBV27 and J is TRBJ1-1, with D perhaps TRBD1 (5 bases). CDR1 is MNHEY and CDR2 is SMNVEV in the germline V gene (reference sequence). V was clipped by 3 bases and J by 7 bases, with 12 bases between them. This CDR3 has 13 amino acids. The DNA of the CDR3 is TGTGCCAGCAGTTTCGGCAGGGAAGTTGAAGCTTTCTTT. Residues: CASSFGREVEAFF.

This clone was seen once. The genes are TRBV9 and TRBJ2-7, with 9 positions matching TRBD1. Germline V CDR1 and CDR2: SGDLS, YYNGEE. The CDR3 runs to 15 residues. The V segment lost 4 bases and the J segment 3 bases; nucleotides outside the gene matches: 8. The CDR3 sequence is CASSLDRGGGYEQYF. For the CDR3, the DNA is TGTGCCAGCAGCCTGGACAGGGGAGGTGGCTACGAGCAGTACTTC.

This clone has more than one count but fewer than ten. CDR3 loop: CASSAGQFYEQYF. DNA for the CDR3: TGTGCCAGCAGCGCGGGACAGTTCTACGAGCAGTACTTC. The chain couples TRBV7-9 to TRBJ2-7, with a tentative D call TRBD1 (7 bases). The CDR3 covers 13 residues. Germline-derived CDR1 and CDR2 are SEHNR and FQNEAQ (reference sequence). V was shortened by 5 bases and J by 3 bases, with 11 bases between the two germline ends.

The rearrangement links TRBV2 to TRBJ2-3, with 9 bases lining up with TRBD2. Germline values: CDR1 SNHLY, CDR2 FYNNEI. CDR3 size: 17 residues. V shed 5 bases and J 3 bases; nucleotides not matched to a gene: 12. CDR3 protein: CASSTPSGTTGTDTQYF. The CDR3, as DNA: TGTGCCAGCAGTACCCCTAGCGGGACCACGGGGACAGATACGCAGTATTTT.

Many counts were recorded for this clone. The V gene is TRBV30, the J gene TRBJ1-4; the D gene is possibly TRBD1 (5 bases). Germline CDR1 GTSNPN, CDR2 SVGIG (reference sequence). V lost 2 bases and J 7 bases, leaving 14 bases between the germline ends. The CDR3 loop spans 14 amino acids. The CDR3 here is CAWSSGTGLEKLFF. The DNA for the CDR3 is TGTGCCTGGAGTTCCGGGACGGGACTTGAAAAACTGTTTTTT.

The chain has TRBV5-4 and TRBJ2-7; 14 nucleotides align to TRBD2. Germline V gene sequence: CDR1 SGHNT, CDR2 YYREEE (reference sequence). Germline trimming cut 4 bases from V and 2 bases from J; bases unmatched to any gene: 5. This CDR3 is built from 16 residues. In DNA, the CDR3 is TGTGCCAGCAGCGCCGGGACTAGCGGGAGCCCCTACGAGCAGTACTTC. As protein: CASSAGTSGSPYEQYF.

The V call is TRBV5-1, the J call TRBJ2-6, with TRBD1 as a possible D gene (5 bases). V was shortened by 7 bases and J by 0 bases, with 11 bases between the two germline ends. This CDR3 comprises 15 residues. Germline V gives CDR1 SGHRS, CDR2 YFSETQ. As DNA, the CDR3 is TGCGCCAGCTGTCAGGGAATCTCTGGGGCCAACGTCCTGACTTTC. Its protein is CASCQGISGANVLTF.

This rearrangement joins TRBV28 to TRBJ2-7; possibly TRBD2 for D (5 bases). This CDR3 has 13 residues. From germline, CDR1 is MDHEN and CDR2 SYDVKM. Deletions cut 3 bases from V and 4 bases from J, with 10 bases between. This chain's CDR3 is CASSFAGGYEQYF. CDR3 coding DNA: TGTGCCAGCAGTTTCGCCGGAGGTTACGAGCAGTACTTC.